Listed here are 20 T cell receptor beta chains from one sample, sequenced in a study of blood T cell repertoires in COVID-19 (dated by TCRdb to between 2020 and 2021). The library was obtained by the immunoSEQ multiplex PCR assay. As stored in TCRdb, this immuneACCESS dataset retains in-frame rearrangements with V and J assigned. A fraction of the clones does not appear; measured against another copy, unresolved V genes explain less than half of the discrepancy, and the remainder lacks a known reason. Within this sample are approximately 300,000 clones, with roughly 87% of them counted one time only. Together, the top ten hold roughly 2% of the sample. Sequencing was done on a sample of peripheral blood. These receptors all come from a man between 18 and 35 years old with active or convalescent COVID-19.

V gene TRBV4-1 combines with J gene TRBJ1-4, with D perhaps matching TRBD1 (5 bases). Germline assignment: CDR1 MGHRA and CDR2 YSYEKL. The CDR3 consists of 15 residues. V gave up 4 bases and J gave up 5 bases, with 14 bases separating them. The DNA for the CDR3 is TGCGCCAGCAGCCCCCGGGACTTCGGAAATGAAAAACTGTTTTTT. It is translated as CASSPRDFGNEKLFF.

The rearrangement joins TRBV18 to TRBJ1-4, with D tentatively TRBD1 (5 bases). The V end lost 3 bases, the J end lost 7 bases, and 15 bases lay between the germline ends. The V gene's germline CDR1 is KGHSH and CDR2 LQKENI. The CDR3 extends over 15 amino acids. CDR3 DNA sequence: TGTGCCAGCTCACCGGGACTAACGGGAAGTGAAAAACTGTTTTTT. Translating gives CASSPGLTGSEKLFF.

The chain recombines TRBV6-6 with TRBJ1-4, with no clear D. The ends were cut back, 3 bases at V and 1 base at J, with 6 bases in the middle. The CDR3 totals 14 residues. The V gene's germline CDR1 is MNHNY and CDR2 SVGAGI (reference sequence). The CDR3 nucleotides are TGTGCCAGCAGTTATGGAGGAACTAATGAAAAACTGTTTTTT. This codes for CASSYGGTNEKLFF.

DNA for the CDR3: TGTGCCAGCAGCCAAGATAGGGGGGGGCATCTTGGGGCTTTCTTT. It is translated as CASSQDRGGHLGAFF. This chain links TRBV3-1 (or the pseudogene TRBV3-2) with TRBJ1-1; D is perhaps TRBD1 (6 bases). The CDR3 contains 15 residues. The V gene lost 0 bases and the J gene lost 11 bases, with 19 bases spanning the gap. Germline V CDR1 and CDR2: LGHDT, YNNKEL (reference sequence).

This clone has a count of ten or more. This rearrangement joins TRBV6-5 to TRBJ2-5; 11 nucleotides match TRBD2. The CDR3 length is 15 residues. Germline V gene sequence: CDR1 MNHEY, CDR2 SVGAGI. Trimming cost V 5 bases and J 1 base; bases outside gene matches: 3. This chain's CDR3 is CASSQLAGAQETQYF. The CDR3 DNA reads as TGTGCCAGCAGTCAACTAGCGGGGGCCCAAGAGACCCAGTACTTC.

The CDR3 loop is CASSLVGQDGYTF. The CDR3 coding sequence is TGTGCCAGCAGTTTAGTCGGCCAGGATGGCTACACCTTC. The genes are TRBV12-3 or TRBV12-4 and TRBJ1-2; D is uncertain. V lost 1 base, J lost 6 bases, and 9 bases lay in between. The CDR3 spans 13 residues.

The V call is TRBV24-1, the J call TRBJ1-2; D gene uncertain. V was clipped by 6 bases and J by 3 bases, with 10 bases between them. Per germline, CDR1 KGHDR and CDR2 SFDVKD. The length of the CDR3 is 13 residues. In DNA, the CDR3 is TGTGCCACCAGTCGTTGGGGAGACTATGGCTACACCTTC. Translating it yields CATSRWGDYGYTF.

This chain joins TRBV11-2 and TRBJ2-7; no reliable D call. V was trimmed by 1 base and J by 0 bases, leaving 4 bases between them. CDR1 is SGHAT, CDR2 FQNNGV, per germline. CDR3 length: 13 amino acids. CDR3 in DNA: TGTGCCAGCAGCTTAGCGAGCTCCTACGAGCAGTACTTC. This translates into CASSLASSYEQYF.

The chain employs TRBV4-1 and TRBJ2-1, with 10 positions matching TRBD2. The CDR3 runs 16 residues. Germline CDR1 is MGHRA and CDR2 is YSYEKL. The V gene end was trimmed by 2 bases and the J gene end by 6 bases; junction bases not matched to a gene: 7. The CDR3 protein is CASSQTSGEPFNEQFF. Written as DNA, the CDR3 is TGCGCCAGCAGCCAAACTAGCGGGGAGCCCTTCAATGAGCAGTTCTTC.

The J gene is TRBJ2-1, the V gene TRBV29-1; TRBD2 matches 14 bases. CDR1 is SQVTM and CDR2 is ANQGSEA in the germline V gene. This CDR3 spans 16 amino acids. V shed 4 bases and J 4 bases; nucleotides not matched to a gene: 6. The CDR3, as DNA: TGCAGCGTTGTGGGACTAGCGGGAGTGTTTTACAATGAGCAGTTCTTC. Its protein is CSVVGLAGVFYNEQFF.

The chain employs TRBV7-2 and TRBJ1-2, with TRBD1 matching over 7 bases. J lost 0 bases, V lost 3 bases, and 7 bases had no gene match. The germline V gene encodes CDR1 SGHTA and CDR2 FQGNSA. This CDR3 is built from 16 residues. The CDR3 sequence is CASSLGGTVTNYGYTF. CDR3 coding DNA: TGTGCCAGCAGCTTGGGCGGGACAGTTACTAACTATGGCTACACCTTC.

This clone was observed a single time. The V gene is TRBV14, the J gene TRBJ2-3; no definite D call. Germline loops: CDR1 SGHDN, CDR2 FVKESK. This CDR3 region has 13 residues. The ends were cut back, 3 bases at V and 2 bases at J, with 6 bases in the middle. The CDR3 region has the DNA TGTGCCAGCAGCCAGATACTCACAGATACGCAGTATTTT. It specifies CASSQILTDTQYF.

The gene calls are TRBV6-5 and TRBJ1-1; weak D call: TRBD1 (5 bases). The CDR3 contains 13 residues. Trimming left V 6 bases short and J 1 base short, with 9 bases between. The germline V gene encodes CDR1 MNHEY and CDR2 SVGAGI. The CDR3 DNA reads TGTGCCAGCAGATCAACAGGGAACACTGAAGCTTTCTTT. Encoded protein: CASRSTGNTEAFF.

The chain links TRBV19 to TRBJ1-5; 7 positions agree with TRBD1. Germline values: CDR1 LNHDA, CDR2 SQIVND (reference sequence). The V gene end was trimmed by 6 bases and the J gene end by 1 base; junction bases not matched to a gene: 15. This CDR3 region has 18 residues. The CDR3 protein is CASRNPRTGLGSNQPQHF. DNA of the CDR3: TGTGCCAGTAGAAACCCTAGGACAGGTTTAGGGAGCAATCAGCCCCAGCATTTT. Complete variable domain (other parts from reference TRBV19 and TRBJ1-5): DGGITQSPKYLFRKEGQNVTLSCEQNLNHDAMYWYRQDPGQGLRLIYYSQIVNDFQKGDIAEGYSVSREKKESFPLTVTSAQKNPTAFYLCASRNPRTGLGSNQPQHFGDGTRLSIL.

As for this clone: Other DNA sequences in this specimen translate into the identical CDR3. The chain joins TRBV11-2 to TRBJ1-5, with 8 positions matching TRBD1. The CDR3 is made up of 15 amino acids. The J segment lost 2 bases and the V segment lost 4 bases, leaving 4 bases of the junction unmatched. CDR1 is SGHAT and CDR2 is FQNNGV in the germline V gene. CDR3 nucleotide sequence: TGTGCCAGCAGCTCCGGACAGGGCGGCAATCAGCCCCAGCATTTT. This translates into CASSSGQGGNQPQHF.

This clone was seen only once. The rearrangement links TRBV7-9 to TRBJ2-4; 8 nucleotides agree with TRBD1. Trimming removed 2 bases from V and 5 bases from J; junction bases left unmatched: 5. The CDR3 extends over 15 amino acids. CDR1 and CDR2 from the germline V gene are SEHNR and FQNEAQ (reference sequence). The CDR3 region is CASSLSRGQENIQYF. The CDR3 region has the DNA TGTGCCAGCAGCTTATCCAGGGGGCAAGAAAACATTCAGTACTTC.

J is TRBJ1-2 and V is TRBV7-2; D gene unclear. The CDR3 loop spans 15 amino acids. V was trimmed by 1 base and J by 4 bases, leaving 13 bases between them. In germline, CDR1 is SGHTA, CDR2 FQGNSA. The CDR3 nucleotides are TGTGCCAGCAGCTTAGTCACGGGGTTGGGCTATGGCTACACCTTC. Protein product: CASSLVTGLGYGYTF.

CDR3 DNA: TGTGCCAGCAGAGCCGGGACTAGCTTGGTCGAGACCCAGTACTTC. Its protein is CASRAGTSLVETQYF. This chain joins TRBV7-8 and TRBJ2-5; 9 bases line up with TRBD2. Losses at the gene ends were 6 bases for V and 5 bases for J; bases not matched to a gene: 10. The germline V gene has CDR1 SGHVS and CDR2 FQNEAQ. The CDR3 covers 15 residues.

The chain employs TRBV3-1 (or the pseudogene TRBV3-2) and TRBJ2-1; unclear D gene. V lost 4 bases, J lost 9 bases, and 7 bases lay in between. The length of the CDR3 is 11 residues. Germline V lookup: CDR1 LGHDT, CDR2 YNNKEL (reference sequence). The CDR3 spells CASSRAAEQFF. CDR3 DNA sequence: TGTGCCAGCAGCCGGGCAGCTGAGCAGTTCTTC.

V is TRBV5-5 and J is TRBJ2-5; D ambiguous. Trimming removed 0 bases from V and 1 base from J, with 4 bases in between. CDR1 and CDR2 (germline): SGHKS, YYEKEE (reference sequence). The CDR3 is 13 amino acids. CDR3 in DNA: TGTGCCAGCAGCTTGGCATTCCAAGAGACCCAGTACTTC. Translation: CASSLAFQETQYF.